This T cell receptor (beta chain) was documented in a study of blood T cell repertoires in COVID-19. Study information: Two negative PCRs, clearance, or symptom resolution characterized the recovered Cohort 3 donors. The analysed material was cDNA or gDNA that came from T cells, B-cell-depleted T cells, or PBMCs.

The CDR3 totals 13 residues. Trimming left V 3 bases short and J 3 bases short, with 9 bases between. Germline values: CDR1 LNHDA, CDR2 SQIVND (reference sequence). Authors' methods: Amplification with reference gene primers provided the estimates of nucleated cell counts. TCRdb's copy holds only in-frame clones and misses some; the assay was immunoSEQ multiplex PCR. V, J and clone size reflect that table, while D and trimming were determined from the DNA. The sample lists hundreds of thousands of clones; 88% were seen once. This chain connects TRBV19 to TRBJ2-7; D remains unclear. This receptor was obtained from an older woman in a cohort exposed to, infected with or recovered from COVID-19 (not recorded which). Material for sequencing was PBMCs or T cells enriched from blood (not recorded which). The CDR3 coding sequence is TGTGCCAGTAGTATGCGACTCAACTACGAGCAGTACTTC. Translation: CASSMRLNYEQYF.